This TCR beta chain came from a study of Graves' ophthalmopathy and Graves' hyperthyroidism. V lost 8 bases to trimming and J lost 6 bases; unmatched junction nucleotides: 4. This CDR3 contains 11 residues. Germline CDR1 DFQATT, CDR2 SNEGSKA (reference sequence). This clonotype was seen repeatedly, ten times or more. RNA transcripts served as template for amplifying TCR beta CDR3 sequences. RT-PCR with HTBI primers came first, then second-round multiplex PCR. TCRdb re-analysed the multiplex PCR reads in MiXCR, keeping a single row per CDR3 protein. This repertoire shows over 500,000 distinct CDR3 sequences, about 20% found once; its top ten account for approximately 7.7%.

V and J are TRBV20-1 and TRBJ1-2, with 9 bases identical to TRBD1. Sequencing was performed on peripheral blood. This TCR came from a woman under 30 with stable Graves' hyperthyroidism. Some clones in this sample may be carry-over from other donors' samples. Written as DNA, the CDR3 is TGCAGTACAGGGGGCGCAAATGGCTACACCTTC. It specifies CSTGGANGYTF.